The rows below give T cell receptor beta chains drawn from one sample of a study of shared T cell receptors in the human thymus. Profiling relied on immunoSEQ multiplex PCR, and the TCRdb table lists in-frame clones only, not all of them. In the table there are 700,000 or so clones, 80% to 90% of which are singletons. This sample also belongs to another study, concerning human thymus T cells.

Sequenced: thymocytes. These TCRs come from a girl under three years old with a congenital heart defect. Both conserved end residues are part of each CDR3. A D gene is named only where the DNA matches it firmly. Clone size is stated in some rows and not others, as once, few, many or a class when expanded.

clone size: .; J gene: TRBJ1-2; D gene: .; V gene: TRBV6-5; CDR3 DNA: TGTGCCAGCAGTTACGGGGGGAAATTATACTATGGCTACACCTTC; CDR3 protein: CASSYGGKLYYGYTF
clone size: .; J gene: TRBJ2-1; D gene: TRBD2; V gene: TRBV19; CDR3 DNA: TGTGCCAGTAGTATGGGACTAGCCCCGAGTGATCGGTTCTTC; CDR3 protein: CASSMGLAPSDRFF
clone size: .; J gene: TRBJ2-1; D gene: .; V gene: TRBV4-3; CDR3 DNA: TGCGCCAGCAGCCAAGAACGCCGGAGGGCGGGGCCTTACAATGAGCAGTTCTTC; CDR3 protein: CASSQERRRAGPYNEQFF
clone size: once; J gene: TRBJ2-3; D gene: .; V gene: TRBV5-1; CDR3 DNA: TGCGCCAGCAGCTTGGGCCGGCGGGACGCCGCTAGCACAGATACGCAGTATTTT; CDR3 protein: CASSLGRRDAASTDTQYF
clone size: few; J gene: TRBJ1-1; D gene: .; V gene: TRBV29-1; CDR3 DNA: TGCAGCGTTGGACGGGGGACCGAATCGAACACTGAAGCTTTCTTT; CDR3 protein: CSVGRGTESNTEAFF
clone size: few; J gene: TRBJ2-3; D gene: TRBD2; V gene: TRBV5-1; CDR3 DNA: TGCGCCAGCAGCTTGGACGCGGGGGGGAGTGGAGATACGCAGTATTTT; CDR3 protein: CASSLDAGGSGDTQYF
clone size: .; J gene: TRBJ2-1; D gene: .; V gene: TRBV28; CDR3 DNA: TGTGCCAGCAGTGTACGGCCTTCGGACAGACCTAATACAATGAAACAGTTCTTC; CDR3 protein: CASSVRPSDRPNTMKQFF
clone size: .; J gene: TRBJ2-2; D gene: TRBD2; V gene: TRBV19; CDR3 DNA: TGTGCCAGTAGTATAGTCCGGCTAGCGGGGGATTCGAACACCGGGGAGCTGTTTTTT; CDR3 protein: CASSIVRLAGDSNTGELFF
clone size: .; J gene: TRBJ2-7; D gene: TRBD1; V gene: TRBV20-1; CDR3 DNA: TGCAGTGCCTGCAGGGGGAACGAGCAGTACTTC; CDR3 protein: CSACRGNEQYF
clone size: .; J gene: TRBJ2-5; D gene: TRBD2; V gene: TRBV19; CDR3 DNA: TGTGCCAGTAGTATGGGGGAGGGGACAGAGACCCAGTACTTC; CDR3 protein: CASSMGEGTETQYF
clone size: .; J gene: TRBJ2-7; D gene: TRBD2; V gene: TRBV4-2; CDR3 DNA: TGTGCCAGCAGCCAAGTCAATGCGGGGGTTTTTCAAGAGCAGTACTTC; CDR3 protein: CASSQVNAGVFQEQYF
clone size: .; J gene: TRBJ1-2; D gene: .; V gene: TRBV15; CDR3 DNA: TGTGCCACCAGCAGAGGCCAGGCCCGCAATTTCTCTTATGGCTACACCTTC; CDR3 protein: CATSRGQARNFSYGYTF
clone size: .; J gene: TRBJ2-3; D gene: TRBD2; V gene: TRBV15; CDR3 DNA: TGTGCCACCAGCAGAGATCCAATCTTTACTCGACTAGCGGGGGGCCCCACAGATACGCAGTATTTT; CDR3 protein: CATSRDPIFTRLAGGPTDTQYF
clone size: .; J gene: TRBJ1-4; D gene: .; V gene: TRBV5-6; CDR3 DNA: TGTGCCAGCAGCTTGGATTCAGGGTGGGAAAAACTGTTTTTT; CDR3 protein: CASSLDSGWEKLFF
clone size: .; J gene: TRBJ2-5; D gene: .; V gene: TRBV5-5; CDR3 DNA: TGTGCCAGCAGTCGCCTCCGGCTGGGGGGGCCGTGGCAAGAGACCCAGTACTTC; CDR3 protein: CASSRLRLGGPWQETQYF
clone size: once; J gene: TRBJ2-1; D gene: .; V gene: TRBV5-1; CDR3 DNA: TGCGCCAGCAGCTTGGCCTGGCCACCGGGCTCCTACAATGAGCAGTTCTTC; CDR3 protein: CASSLAWPPGSYNEQFF
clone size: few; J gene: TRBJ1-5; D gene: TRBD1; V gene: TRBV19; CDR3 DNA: TGTGCCAGTAAGGGCCCTAACCCCAGGACAGGAAGGAATCAGCCCCAGCATTTT; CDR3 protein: CASKGPNPRTGRNQPQHF
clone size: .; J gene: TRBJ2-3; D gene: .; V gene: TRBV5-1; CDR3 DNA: TGCGCCAGCAGCTTGGCCCCAGACAGTTCTAGAGATACGCAGTATTTT; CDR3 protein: CASSLAPDSSRDTQYF
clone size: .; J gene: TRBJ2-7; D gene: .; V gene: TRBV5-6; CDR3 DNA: TGTGCCAGCACCTTGGTATTCGGAGGGTTCGAGCAGTACTTC; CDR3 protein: CASTLVFGGFEQYF
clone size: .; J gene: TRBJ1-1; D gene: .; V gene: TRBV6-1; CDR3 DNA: TGTGCCAGCAGTGTATGTTGTCGGGGGGACAAAAAATTTGAAGCTTTCTTT; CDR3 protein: CASSVCCRGDKKFEAFF
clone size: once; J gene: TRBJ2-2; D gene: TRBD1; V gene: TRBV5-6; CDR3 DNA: TGTGCCAGCAGCTTTGGTGGGACAGCGAACACCGGGGAGCTGTTTTTT; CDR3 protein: CASSFGGTANTGELFF
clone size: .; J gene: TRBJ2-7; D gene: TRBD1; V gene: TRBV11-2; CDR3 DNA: TGTGCCAGCAGCTTCACCGGACAGGGGGCATTCGAGCAGTACTTC; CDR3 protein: CASSFTGQGAFEQYF
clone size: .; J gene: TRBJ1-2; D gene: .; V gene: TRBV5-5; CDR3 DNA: TGTGCCAGCAGCTTAACAGTGGGGCCATATGGCTACACCTTC; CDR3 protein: CASSLTVGPYGYTF
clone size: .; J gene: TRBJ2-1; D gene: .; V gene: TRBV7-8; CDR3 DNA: TGTGCCAGCACCCTCGGGGATGGGAATGAGCAGTTCTTC; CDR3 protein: CASTLGDGNEQFF
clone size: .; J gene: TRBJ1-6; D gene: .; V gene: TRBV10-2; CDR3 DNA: TGCGCCAGCAATCGGGGGGGAAAAGGGACCCCAATTTCACCCCTCCACTTT; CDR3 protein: CASNRGGKGTPISPLHF
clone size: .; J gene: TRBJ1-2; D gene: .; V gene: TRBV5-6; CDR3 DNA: TGTGCCAGCATCCCACAGGGTAGCTATGGCTACACCTTC; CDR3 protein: CASIPQGSYGYTF
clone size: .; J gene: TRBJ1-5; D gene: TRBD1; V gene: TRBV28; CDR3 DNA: TGTGCCAGCAGTTTAGCCGGACAGGGTATGGGGCCCCAGCATTTT; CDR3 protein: CASSLAGQGMGPQHF
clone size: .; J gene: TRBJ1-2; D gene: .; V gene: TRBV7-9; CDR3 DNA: TGTGCCAGCAGCCCCCCGGAACCGGGAGGGACGTATGGCTACACCTTC; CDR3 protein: CASSPPEPGGTYGYTF
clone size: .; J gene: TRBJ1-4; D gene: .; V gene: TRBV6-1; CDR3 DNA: TGTGCCAGCAGTGAAGCCTCTCGGCGGGAAAAACTGTTTTTT; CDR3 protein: CASSEASRREKLFF
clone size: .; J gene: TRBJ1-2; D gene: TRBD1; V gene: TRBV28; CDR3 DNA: TGTGCCAGCAGTTTATTCACAGGGGTAGGCGGCTACACCTTC; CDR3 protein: CASSLFTGVGGYTF
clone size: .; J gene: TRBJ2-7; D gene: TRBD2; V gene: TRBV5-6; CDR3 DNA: TGTGCCAGCAGCTCGAAACTAGCGGGGGACGAGCAGTACTTC; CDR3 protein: CASSSKLAGDEQYF